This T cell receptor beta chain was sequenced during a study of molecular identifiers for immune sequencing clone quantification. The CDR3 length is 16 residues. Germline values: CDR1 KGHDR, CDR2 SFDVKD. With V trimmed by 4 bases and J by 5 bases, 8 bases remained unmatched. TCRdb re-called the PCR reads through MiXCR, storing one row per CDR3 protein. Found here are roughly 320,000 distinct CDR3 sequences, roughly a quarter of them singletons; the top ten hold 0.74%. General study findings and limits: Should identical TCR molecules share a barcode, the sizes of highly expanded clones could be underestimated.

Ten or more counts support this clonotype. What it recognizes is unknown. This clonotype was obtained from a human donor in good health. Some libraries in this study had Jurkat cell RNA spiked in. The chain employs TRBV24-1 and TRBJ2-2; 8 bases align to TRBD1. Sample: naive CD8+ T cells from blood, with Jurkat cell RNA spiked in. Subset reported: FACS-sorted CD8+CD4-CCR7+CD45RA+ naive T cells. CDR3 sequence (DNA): TGTGCCACCAGTGACGAAGGACAGGGATGGACCGGGGAGCTGTTTTTT. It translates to CATSDEGQGWTGELFF.